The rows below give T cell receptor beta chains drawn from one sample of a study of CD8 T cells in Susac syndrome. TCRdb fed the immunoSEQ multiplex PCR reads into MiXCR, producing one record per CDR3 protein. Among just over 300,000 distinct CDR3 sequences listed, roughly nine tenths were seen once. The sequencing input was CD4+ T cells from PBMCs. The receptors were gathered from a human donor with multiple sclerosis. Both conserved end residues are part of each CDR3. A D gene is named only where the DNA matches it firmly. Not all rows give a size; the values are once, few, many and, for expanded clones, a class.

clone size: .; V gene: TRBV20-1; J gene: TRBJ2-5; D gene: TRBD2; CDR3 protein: CSASGDRSQETQYF; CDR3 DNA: TGCAGTGCCAGCGGGGACCGAAGTCAAGAGACCCAGTACTTC
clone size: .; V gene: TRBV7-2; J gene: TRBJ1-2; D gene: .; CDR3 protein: CASSSSGRARGGYTF; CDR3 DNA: TGTGCCAGCAGTTCCAGCGGGCGGGCGCGGGGTGGCTACACCTTC
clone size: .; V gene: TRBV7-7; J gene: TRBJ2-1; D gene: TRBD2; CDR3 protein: CASSSSAGLAEVNEQFF; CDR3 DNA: TGTGCTAGCAGCTCCTCTGCAGGACTAGCGGAGGTAAATGAGCAGTTCTTC
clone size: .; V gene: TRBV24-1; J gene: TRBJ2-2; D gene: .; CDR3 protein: CATSQGYTGELFF; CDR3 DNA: TGTGCCACCTCCCAGGGGTACACCGGGGAGCTGTTTTTT
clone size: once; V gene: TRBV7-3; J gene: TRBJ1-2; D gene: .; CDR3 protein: CASSPDSHYGYTF; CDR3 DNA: TGTGCCAGCAGCCCGGACAGTCACTATGGCTACACCTTC
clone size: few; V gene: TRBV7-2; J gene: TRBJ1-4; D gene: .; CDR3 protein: CATEQTPLNEKLFF; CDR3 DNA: TGTGCCACCGAGCAGACGCCGCTCAATGAAAAACTGTTTTTT
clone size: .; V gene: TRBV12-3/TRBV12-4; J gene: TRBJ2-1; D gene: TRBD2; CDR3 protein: CASTNILGRASYNEQFF; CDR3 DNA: TGTGCCAGCACCAACATACTCGGGAGGGCCTCCTACAATGAGCAGTTCTTC
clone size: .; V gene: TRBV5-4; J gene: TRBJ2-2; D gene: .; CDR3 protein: CASSSRVPNTGELFF; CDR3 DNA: TGTGCCAGCAGCTCCCGGGTCCCGAACACCGGGGAGCTGTTTTTT
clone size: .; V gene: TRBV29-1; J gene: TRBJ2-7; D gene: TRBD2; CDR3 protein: CSVEGTSDSSYEQYF; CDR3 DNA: TGCAGCGTTGAGGGGACTAGCGATTCCTCCTACGAGCAGTACTTC
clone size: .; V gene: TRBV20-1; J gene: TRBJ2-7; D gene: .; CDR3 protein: CSVRGVARPYEQYF; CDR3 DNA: TGCAGTGTTAGGGGGGTGGCTAGGCCCTACGAGCAGTACTTC
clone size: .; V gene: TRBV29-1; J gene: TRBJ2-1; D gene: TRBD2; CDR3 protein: CSAGTSGNGEQFF; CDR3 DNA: TGCAGCGCCGGGACTAGCGGGAATGGTGAGCAGTTCTTC
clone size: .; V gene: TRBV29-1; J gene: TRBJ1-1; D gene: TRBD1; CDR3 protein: CSVRTGRAEAFF; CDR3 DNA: TGCAGCGTTAGGACAGGGAGGGCTGAAGCTTTCTTT
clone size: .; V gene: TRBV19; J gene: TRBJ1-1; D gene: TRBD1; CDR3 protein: CASSMTGGNTEAFF; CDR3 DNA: TGTGCCAGTAGTATGACAGGGGGCAATACTGAAGCTTTCTTT
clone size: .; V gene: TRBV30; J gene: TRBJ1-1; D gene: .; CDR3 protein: CAWQPDRNTEAFF; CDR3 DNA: TGTGCCTGGCAACCGGACAGGAACACTGAAGCTTTCTTT
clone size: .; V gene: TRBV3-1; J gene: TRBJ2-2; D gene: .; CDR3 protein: CASSQSAVGGELFF; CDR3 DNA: TGTGCCAGCAGCCAATCAGCCGTCGGCGGGGAGCTGTTTTTT
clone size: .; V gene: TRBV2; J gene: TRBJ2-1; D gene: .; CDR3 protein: CASNSLAANNEQFF; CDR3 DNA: TGTGCCAGCAATAGCCTAGCTGCAAACAATGAGCAGTTCTTC
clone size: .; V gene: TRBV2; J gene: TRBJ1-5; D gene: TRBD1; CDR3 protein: CASRLQGAGNQPQHF; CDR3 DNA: TGTGCCAGCAGGCTACAGGGGGCGGGCAATCAGCCCCAGCATTTT
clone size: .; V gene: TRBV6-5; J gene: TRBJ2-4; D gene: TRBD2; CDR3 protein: CASSYSERGLLAKNIQYF; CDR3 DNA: TGTGCCAGCAGTTATTCCGAGCGGGGGTTACTAGCCAAAAACATTCAGTACTTC
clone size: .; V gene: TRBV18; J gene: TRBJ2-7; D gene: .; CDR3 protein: CASSPLGATDQREQYF; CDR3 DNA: TGTGCCAGCTCCCCCTTGGGAGCGACCGATCAGAGAGAGCAGTACTTC
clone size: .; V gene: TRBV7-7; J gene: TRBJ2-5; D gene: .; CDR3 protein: CASSSQGLEQTQYF; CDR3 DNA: TGTGCTAGCAGCTCCCAAGGCCTGGAACAGACCCAGTACTTC
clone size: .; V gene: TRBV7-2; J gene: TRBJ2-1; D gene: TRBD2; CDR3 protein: CASSHESGSRYNEQFF; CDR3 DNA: TGTGCCAGCAGCCATGAGAGCGGGAGTCGCTACAATGAGCAGTTCTTC
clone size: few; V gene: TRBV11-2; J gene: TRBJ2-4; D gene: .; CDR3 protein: CASSAANIQYF; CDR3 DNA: TGTGCCAGCAGCGCTGCGAACATTCAGTACTTC
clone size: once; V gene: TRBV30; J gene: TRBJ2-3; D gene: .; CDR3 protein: CAWSVLGGLTDTQYF; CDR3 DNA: TGTGCCTGGAGTGTACTGGGCGGCCTGACAGATACGCAGTATTTT
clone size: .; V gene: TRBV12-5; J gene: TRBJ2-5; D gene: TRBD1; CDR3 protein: CASGLGGLSVETQYF; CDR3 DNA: TGTGCTAGTGGTTTAGGGGGCTTGAGCGTGGAGACCCAGTACTTC
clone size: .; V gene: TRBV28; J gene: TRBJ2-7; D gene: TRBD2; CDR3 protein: CASSPLAGLPYEQYF; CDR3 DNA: TGTGCCAGCAGCCCCCTAGCGGGTCTCCCCTACGAGCAGTACTTC
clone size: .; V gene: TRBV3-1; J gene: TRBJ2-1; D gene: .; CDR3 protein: CASSFYSGTSYNEQFF; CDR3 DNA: TGTGCCAGCAGTTTCTATAGCGGAACCTCCTACAATGAGCAGTTCTTC
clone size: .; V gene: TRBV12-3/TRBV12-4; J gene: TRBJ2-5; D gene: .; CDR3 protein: CASSLGGGHQETQYF; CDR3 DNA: TGTGCCAGCAGTTTGGGGGGAGGCCACCAAGAGACCCAGTACTTC
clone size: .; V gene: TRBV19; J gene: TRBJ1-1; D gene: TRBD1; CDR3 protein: CASSSIGTAMNTEAFF; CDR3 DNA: TGTGCCAGTAGCTCGATCGGGACAGCAATGAACACTGAAGCTTTCTTT
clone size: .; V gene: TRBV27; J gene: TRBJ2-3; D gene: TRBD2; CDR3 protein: CASTSTGTRGYASTDTQYF; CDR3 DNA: TGTGCCAGCACCTCAACCGGGACTAGGGGCTACGCTAGCACAGATACGCAGTATTTT
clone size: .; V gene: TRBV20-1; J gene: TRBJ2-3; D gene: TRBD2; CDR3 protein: CSASVSGSESDTQYF; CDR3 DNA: TGCAGTGCTAGTGTTAGCGGGAGTGAGTCAGATACGCAGTATTTT
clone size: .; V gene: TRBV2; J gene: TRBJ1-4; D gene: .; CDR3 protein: CASSEVWTGVGKLFF; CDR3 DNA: TGTGCCAGCAGTGAAGTATGGACCGGGGTAGGAAAACTGTTTTTT
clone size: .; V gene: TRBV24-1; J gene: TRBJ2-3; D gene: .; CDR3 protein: CATSDGRSTDTQYF; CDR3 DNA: TGTGCCACCAGTGATGGCAGAAGCACAGATACGCAGTATTTT
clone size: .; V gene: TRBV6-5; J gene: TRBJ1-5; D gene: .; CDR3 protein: CASSSNRAKQHF; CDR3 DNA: TGTGCCAGCAGTTCGAACAGGGCAAAACAGCATTTT
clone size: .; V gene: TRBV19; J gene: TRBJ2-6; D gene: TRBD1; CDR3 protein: CASTPGQGYSGANVLTF; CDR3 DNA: TGTGCCAGTACCCCGGGACAGGGTTATTCTGGGGCCAACGTCCTGACTTTC
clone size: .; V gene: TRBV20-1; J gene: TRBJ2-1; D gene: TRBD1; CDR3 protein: CSASGLGQGYNEQFF; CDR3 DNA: TGCAGTGCTAGCGGCTTGGGACAGGGGTACAATGAGCAGTTCTTC
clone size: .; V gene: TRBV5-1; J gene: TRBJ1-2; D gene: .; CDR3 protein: CASSLDVVVGGGGTNGYTF; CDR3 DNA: TGCGCCAGCAGCTTGGATGTCGTTGTTGGGGGCGGTGGAACCAATGGCTACACCTTC
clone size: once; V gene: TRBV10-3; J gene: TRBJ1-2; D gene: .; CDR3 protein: CAISEAYGYTF; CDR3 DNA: TGTGCCATCAGTGAGGCCTATGGCTACACCTTC
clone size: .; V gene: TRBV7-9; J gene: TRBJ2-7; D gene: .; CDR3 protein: CASSLIGRSSYEQYF; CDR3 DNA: TGTGCCAGCAGCTTAATTGGCCGCAGTTCCTACGAGCAGTACTTC
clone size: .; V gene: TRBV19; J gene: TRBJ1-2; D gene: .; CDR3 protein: CASSTARGDYGYTF; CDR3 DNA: TGTGCCAGTAGTACGGCACGAGGGGACTATGGCTACACCTTC
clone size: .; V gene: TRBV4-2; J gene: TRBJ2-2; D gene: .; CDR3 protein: CASSQDIGLNTGELFF; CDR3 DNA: TGTGCCAGCAGCCAAGATATTGGGTTGAACACCGGGGAGCTGTTTTTT
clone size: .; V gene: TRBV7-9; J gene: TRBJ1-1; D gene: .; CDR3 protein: CASSLGGSHTEAFF; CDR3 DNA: TGTGCCAGCAGCTTAGGTGGCAGCCACACTGAAGCTTTCTTT
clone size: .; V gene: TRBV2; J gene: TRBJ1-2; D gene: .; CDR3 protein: CASSETGRGYGYTF; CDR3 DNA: TGTGCCAGCAGTGAGACCGGCCGGGGCTATGGCTACACCTTC
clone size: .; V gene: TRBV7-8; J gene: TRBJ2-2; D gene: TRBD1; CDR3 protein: CASSLTGATNTGELFF; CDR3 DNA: TGTGCCAGCAGCTTAACAGGGGCTACGAACACCGGGGAGCTGTTTTTT
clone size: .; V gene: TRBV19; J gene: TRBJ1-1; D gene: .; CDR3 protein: CASTTSLNTEAFF; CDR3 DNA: TGTGCCAGTACCACATCTTTGAACACTGAAGCTTTCTTT
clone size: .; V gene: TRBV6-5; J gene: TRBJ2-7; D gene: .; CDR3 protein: CASSYSNLGSYEQYF; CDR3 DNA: TGTGCCAGCAGTTACTCGAATCTGGGGTCCTACGAGCAGTACTTC
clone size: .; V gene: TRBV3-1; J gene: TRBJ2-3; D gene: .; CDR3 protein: CASSQEVGEHTQYF; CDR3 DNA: TGTGCCAGCAGCCAAGAAGTGGGCGAGCATACGCAGTATTTT
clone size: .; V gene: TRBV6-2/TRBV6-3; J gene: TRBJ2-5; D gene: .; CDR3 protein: CASSHHETQYF; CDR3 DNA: TGTGCCAGCAGCCATCACGAGACCCAGTACTTC
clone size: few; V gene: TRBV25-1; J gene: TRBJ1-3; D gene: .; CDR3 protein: CASSEPGKLVSGNTIYF; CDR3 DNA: TGTGCCAGCAGTGAACCCGGGAAGCTCGTATCTGGAAACACCATATATTTT
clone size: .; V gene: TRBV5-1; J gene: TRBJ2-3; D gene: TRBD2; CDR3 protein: CASSWTGGEGDTQYF; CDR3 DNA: TGCGCCAGCAGCTGGACGGGCGGGGAGGGAGATACGCAGTATTTT
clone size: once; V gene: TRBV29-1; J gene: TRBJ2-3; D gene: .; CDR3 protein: CSVAGSGENTQYF; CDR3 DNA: TGCAGCGTTGCGGGTAGCGGCGAGAATACGCAGTATTTT
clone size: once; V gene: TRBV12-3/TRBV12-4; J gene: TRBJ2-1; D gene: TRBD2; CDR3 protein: CASRLASGIRNEQFF; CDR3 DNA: TGTGCCAGCCGACTCGCTAGCGGGATAAGAAATGAGCAGTTCTTC
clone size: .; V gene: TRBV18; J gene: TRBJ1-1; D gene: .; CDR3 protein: CASSVITENTEAFF; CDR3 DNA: TGTGCCAGCTCAGTCATCACAGAGAACACTGAAGCTTTCTTT